The T cell receptor beta chain under discussion was sequenced for a study of human T cells and chemical hapten exposure. Whole-study context: Patients were given diphenylcyclopropenone on the scalp weekly across the roughly 25-week study.

This clonotype was detected many times. The library gave individual cDNA molecules unique molecular identifiers. TCRdb analysed the RACE reads with MiXCR anew, one entry per CDR3 protein. This sample has some 400,000 distinct CDR3 sequences, with more than 4.5% found just once. Regarding time point: patch test 1, 2 weeks after DPC sensitization. Treatment meaning: therapeutic diphenylcyclopropenone sensitization with weekly scalp DPC. Only after blood had been drawn was each patch test applied. Germline lookup yields CDR1 ENHRY and CDR2 SYGVKD. The junction had 14 bases not matched to a gene; V was cut back by 7 bases and J by 9 bases. There are 16 residues in the CDR3.

The genes are TRBV10-3 and TRBJ1-6; the match to TRBD1 covers 8 bases. The sequence was obtained from a woman between 45 and 65 years old with alopecia areata. Some clones in this sample may be carry-over from other donors' samples. Sequencing used whole blood, obtained in connection with sensitization to the hapten diphenylcyclopropenone (DPC). This chain's CDR3 is CAINPGTGERGSPLHF. CDR3 DNA: TGTGCCATCAACCCTGGGACAGGCGAACGTGGTTCACCCCTCCACTTT.